This T cell receptor (beta chain) was documented in a study of technical replicates of blood from a few donors. Germline values: CDR1 LNHDA, CDR2 SQIVND (reference sequence). Trimming stripped 5 bases from V and 7 bases from J, with 9 bases between. CDR3 length: 11 residues. The assay was immunoSEQ multiplex PCR, and TCRdb's table has in-frame clones only and misses some. The sample records 12,000 or so clones, approximately 90% being singletons. Sequences were obtained from PBMCs. This chain links TRBV19 with TRBJ2-7; D perhaps matches TRBD1 (5 bases). The sequence came from a human donor in good health. CDR3 sequence reads: CASSFRQEQYF. CDR3 nucleotides: TGTGCCAGTAGTTTCCGACAGGAGCAGTACTTC.